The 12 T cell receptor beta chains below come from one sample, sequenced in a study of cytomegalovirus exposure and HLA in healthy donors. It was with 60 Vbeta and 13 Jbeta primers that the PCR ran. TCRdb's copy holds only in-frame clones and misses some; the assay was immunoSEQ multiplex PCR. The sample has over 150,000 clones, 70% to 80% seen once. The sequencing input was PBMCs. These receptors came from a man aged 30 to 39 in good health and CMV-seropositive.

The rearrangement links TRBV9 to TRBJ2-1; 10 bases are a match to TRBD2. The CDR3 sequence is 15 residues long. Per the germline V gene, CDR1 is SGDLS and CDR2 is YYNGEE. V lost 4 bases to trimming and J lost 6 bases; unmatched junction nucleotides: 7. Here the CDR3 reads CASSSFLAGVNEQFF. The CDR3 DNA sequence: TGTGCCAGCAGCTCTTTCCTAGCGGGAGTCAATGAGCAGTTCTTC.

The CDR3 DNA reads TGTGCCAGCTACTCAAACAATGAGCAGTTCTTC. Protein: CASYSNNEQFF. The chain is built from TRBV2 and TRBJ2-1; D unclear. The CDR3 has 11 residues. Germline CDR1 is SNHLY and CDR2 is FYNNEI. Trimming stripped 8 bases from V and 5 bases from J, with 7 bases between. Variable domain in full (rest from reference TRBV2 and TRBJ2-1): EPEVTQTPSHQVTQMGQEVILRCVPISNHLYFYWYRQILGQKVEFLVSFYNNEISEKSEIFDDQFSVERPDGSNFTLKIRSTKLEDSAMYFCASYSNNEQFFGPGTRLTVL.

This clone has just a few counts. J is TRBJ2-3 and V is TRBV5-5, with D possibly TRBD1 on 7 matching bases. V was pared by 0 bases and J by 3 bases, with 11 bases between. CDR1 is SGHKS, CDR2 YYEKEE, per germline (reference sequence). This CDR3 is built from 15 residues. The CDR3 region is CASSLGQGGTDTQYF. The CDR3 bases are TGTGCCAGCAGCTTGGGGCAGGGGGGTACAGATACGCAGTATTTT.

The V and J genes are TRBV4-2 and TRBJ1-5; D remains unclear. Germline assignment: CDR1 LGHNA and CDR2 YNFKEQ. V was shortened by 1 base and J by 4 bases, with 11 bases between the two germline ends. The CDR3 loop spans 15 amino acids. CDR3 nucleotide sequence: TGTGCCAGCAGCCAAGTTCTTCAGGATAATCAGCCCCAGCATTTT. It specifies CASSQVLQDNQPQHF.

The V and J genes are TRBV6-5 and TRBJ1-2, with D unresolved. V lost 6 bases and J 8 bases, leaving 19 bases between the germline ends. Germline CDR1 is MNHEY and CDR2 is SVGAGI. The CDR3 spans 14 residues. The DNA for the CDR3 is TGTGCCAGCAGCCTAGCGTCCCCCTTAAACGGCTACACCTTC. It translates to CASSLASPLNGYTF.

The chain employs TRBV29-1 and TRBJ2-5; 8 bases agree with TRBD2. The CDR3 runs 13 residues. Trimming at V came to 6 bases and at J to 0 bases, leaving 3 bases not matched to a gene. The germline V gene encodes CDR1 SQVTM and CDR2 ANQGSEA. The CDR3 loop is CSVLTSDQETQYF. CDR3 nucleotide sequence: TGCAGCGTCCTGACTAGCGACCAAGAGACCCAGTACTTC.

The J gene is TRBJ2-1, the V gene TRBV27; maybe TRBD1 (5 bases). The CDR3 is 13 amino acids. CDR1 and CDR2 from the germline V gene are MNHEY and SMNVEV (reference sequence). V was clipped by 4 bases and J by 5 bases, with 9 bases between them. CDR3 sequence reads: CASSSDTHNEQFF. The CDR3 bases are TGTGCCAGCAGTTCGGACACGCACAATGAGCAGTTCTTC.

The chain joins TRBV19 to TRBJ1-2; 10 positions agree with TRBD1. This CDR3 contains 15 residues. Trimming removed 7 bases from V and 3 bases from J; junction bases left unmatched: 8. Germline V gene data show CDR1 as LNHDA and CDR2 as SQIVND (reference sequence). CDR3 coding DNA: TGTGCCAGTAACCGCGGACAGGGGGTCGACTATGGCTACACCTTC. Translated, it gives CASNRGQGVDYGYTF. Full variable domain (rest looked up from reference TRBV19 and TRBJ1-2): DGGITQSPKYLFRKEGQNVTLSCEQNLNHDAMYWYRQDPGQGLRLIYYSQIVNDFQKGDIAEGYSVSREKKESFPLTVTSAQKNPTAFYLCASNRGQGVDYGYTFGSGTRLTVV.

In DNA, the CDR3 is TGTGCCAGCAAACAGAATAGCAATCAGCCCCAGCATTTT. Protein sequence: CASKQNSNQPQHF. The chain has TRBV2 and TRBJ1-5; D unresolved. The V gene lost 7 bases and the J gene lost 0 bases, with 7 bases spanning the gap. The length of the CDR3 is 13 residues. Germline V lookup: CDR1 SNHLY, CDR2 FYNNEI.

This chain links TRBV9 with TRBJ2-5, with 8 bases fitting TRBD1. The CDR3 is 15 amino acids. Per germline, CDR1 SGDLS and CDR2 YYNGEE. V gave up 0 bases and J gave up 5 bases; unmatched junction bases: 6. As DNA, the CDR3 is TGTGCCAGCAGCGTAGCCCCGGACAGGGTGGAGACCCAGTACTTC. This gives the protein CASSVAPDRVETQYF.

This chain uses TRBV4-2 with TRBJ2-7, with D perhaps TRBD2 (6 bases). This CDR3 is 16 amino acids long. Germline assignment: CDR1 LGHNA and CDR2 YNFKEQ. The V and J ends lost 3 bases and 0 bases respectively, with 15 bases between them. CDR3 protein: CASSQVLALPSYEQYF. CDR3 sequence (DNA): TGTGCCAGCAGCCAGGTGCTAGCGCTGCCCTCCTACGAGCAGTACTTC.

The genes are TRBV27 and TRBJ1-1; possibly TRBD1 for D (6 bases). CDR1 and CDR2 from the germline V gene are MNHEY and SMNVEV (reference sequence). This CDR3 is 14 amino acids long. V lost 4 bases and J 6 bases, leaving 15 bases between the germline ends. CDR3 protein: CASSSAAGAPEAFF. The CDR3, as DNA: TGTGCCAGCAGTTCCGCGGCAGGGGCCCCTGAAGCTTTCTTT.